The 24 T cell receptor beta chains reported below all come from one sample, sequenced in a study of CD8 T cells in Susac syndrome. Reverse transcription of about 0.45 to 1 ug RNA was performed with random hexamers. From the immunoSEQ multiplex PCR reads, TCRdb called clonotypes with MiXCR, one entry per CDR3 protein. The sample shows some 150,000 distinct CDR3 sequences, approximately 94% of them seen only once. Sequenced: CD8+ T cells from PBMCs. The receptors come from a human donor with multiple sclerosis.

The V and J genes are TRBV28 and TRBJ2-4; maybe TRBD1 (6 bases). The CDR3 extends over 14 amino acids. Germline CDR1 MDHEN, CDR2 SYDVKM. V lost 2 bases to trimming and J lost 8 bases, with 13 bases between them. The CDR3 DNA is TGTGCCAGCAGTTTAATTCAGGGGAGAGACATTCAGTACTTC. Encoded protein: CASSLIQGRDIQYF.

CDR3 protein: CASSSGGIPYNEQFF. The DNA of the CDR3 is TGTGCCAGCAGCTCTGGGGGAATCCCTTACAATGAGCAGTTCTTC. The rearrangement uses TRBV9 and TRBJ2-1, with D possibly being TRBD1 or TRBD2 (5 bases each). The CDR3 covers 15 residues. The V end lost 4 bases, the J end lost 4 bases, and 15 bases lay between the germline ends. Per the germline V gene, CDR1 is SGDLS and CDR2 is YYNGEE.

The chain carries TRBV21-1 and TRBJ1-5. TRBV21-1 is a pseudogene locus. The CDR3 spans 15 residues. CDR3 residues: CASSSGRTSNQPQHF. The CDR3 nucleotides are TGTGCCAGCAGCTCTGGACGGACTAGCAATCAGCCCCAGCATTTT.

This chain uses TRBV29-1 with TRBJ2-1, with 8 nucleotides matching TRBD2. Trimming at V came to 3 bases and at J to 8 bases, leaving 3 bases not matched to a gene. The CDR3 length is 12 residues. From germline, CDR1 is SQVTM and CDR2 ANQGSEA. The CDR3 protein is CSVERGDDEQFF. CDR3 nucleotides: TGCAGCGTTGAGCGGGGGGACGATGAGCAGTTCTTC.

The chain couples TRBV13 to TRBJ2-5, with D hard to call. The CDR3 loop spans 15 amino acids. Trimming took off 1 base at V and 5 bases at J, with 14 bases between the two ends. CDR1 is PRHDT, CDR2 FYEKMQ, per germline (reference sequence). Here the CDR3 DNA reads TGTGCCAGCAGCTTAGTAAAGTCCGGTGAGGAGACCCAGTACTTC. This translates into CASSLVKSGEETQYF.

This clonotype has just one count. CDR3 sequence reads: CASSLGTGRLSSYEQYF. The CDR3 nucleotides read TGTGCCAGCAGCTTAGGCACAGGAAGATTGAGCTCCTACGAGCAGTACTTC. The chain joins TRBV7-8 to TRBJ2-7; D is perhaps TRBD1 (5 bases). The CDR3 is 17 residues long. CDR1 is SGHVS and CDR2 is FQNEAQ in the germline V gene. Trimming shortened V by 1 base and J by 0 bases, and 16 bases separated the two germline ends.

The V gene is TRBV20-1, the J gene TRBJ2-5; 14 bases match TRBD2. From germline, CDR1 is DFQATT and CDR2 SNEGSKA (reference sequence). V was pared by 6 bases and J by 1 base, with 10 bases of the junction left unmatched. There are 17 residues in the CDR3. The chain's CDR3 is CSAHRTSGGPSQETQYF. For the CDR3, the DNA is TGCAGTGCCCACCGGACTAGCGGGGGGCCTTCCCAAGAGACCCAGTACTTC.

The chain combines TRBV7-8 with TRBJ1-2; no firm D call. The V end lost 3 bases, the J end lost 2 bases, and 13 bases lay between the germline ends. From germline, CDR1 is SGHVS and CDR2 FQNEAQ. This CDR3 has 15 amino acids. This CDR3 reads CASSFHLPKNYGYTF. The CDR3 DNA is TGTGCCAGCAGCTTCCATCTTCCGAAAAACTATGGCTACACCTTC.

The V gene is TRBV6-2 or TRBV6-3, the J gene TRBJ2-7, with 9 bases matching TRBD1. The trim removed 5 bases at V and 2 bases at J, leaving 16 bases unmatched. The CDR3 contains 18 residues. From germline, CDR1 is MNHEY and CDR2 SVGEGT. The CDR3 bases are TGTGCCAGCAGTCCCCTGGGACAGGGAAGATGGTCTCCCTACGAGCAGTACTTC. This gives the protein CASSPLGQGRWSPYEQYF.

The chain has TRBV13 and TRBJ2-7; no clear D gene. Germline-derived CDR1 and CDR2 are PRHDT and FYEKMQ (reference sequence). This CDR3 comprises 15 residues. The V gene lost 3 bases and the J gene lost 9 bases, with 21 bases spanning the gap. CDR3 DNA sequence: TGTGCCAGCAGCTTCTTCGCCCGATCCTACGATGGGCAGTACTTC. Its translation: CASSFFARSYDGQYF.

This chain connects TRBV12-5 to TRBJ1-5, with 9 positions matching TRBD1. The CDR3 extends over 14 amino acids. With V trimmed by 5 bases and J by 6 bases, 5 bases remained unmatched. CDR1 and CDR2 (germline): LGHNT, FRNRAP. The CDR3 DNA reads as TGTGCTAGTGGTGTTGACAGGGGGACTCAGCCCCAGCATTTT. The encoded protein is CASGVDRGTQPQHF.

This clonotype was observed once. The chain recombines TRBV28 with TRBJ2-3; D unresolved. Between the trimmed V and J ends, which lost 8 bases and 5 bases, there was a span of 11 bases. The CDR3 runs 12 residues. Germline-derived CDR1 and CDR2 are MDHEN and SYDVKM. DNA of the CDR3: TGTGCCAGCTGCTGGACGGGAGATACGCAGTATTTT. Translating it yields CASCWTGDTQYF. The complete variable domain, with remaining parts taken from reference TRBV28 and TRBJ2-3, reads DVKVTQSSRYLVKRTGEKVFLECVQDMDHENMFWYRQDPGLGLRLIYFSYDVKMKEKGDIPEGYSVSREKKERFSLILESASTNQTSMYLCASCWTGDTQYFGPGTRLTVL.

V is TRBV19 and J is TRBJ2-5; 8 nucleotides match TRBD1. V was clipped by 5 bases and J by 5 bases; unmatched bases: 16. CDR3 length: 17 residues. The germline CDR1 and CDR2 sequences are LNHDA and SQIVND (reference sequence). The CDR3 sequence: CASSSPSGQGASETQYF. CDR3 coding DNA: TGTGCCAGTAGTTCCCCAAGCGGGCAGGGGGCATCTGAGACCCAGTACTTC.

V gene TRBV19 combines with J gene TRBJ1-2; the D gene is possibly TRBD1 (5 bases). Trimming stripped 8 bases from V and 2 bases from J, with 12 bases between. This CDR3 spans 13 amino acids. CDR1 is LNHDA and CDR2 is SQIVND in the germline V gene (reference sequence). The CDR3 sequence: CASSHKGNYGYTF. For the CDR3, the DNA is TGTGCCAGTTCCCATAAGGGGAACTATGGCTACACCTTC.

V is TRBV4-3 and J is TRBJ1-6; TRBD1 is a possible D gene (5 bases). The CDR3 totals 15 residues. V dropped 4 bases and J dropped 4 bases, with 11 bases sitting between them. Germline loops: CDR1 LGHNA, CDR2 YSLEER. As DNA, the CDR3 is TGCGCCAGCAGCCCAGATTCAGGGTATAATTCACCCCTCCACTTT. Protein: CASSPDSGYNSPLHF.

This sequence joins TRBV29-1 and TRBJ2-3; D uncertain. The V end lost 5 bases, the J end lost 1 base, and 10 bases lay between the germline ends. CDR3 length: 13 amino acids. Germline V gene lookup returns CDR1 SQVTM and CDR2 ANQGSEA. The CDR3 region is CSVNFVGTDTQYF. For the CDR3, the DNA is TGCAGCGTTAATTTCGTGGGCACAGATACGCAGTATTTT.

V and J are TRBV7-8 and TRBJ2-5, with unresolved D. The CDR3 length is 14 residues. V shed 8 bases and J shed 2 bases, with 15 bases lying between them. In germline, CDR1 is SGHVS, CDR2 FQNEAQ. In nucleotides, the CDR3 is TGTGCCAGCCTCCTTTTATCCAAACAAGAGACCCAGTACTTC. Its translation is CASLLLSKQETQYF.

V gene TRBV27 combines with J gene TRBJ2-7; TRBD1 aligns across 7 bases. Trimming removed 5 bases from V and 2 bases from J; junction bases left unmatched: 9. The CDR3 spans 15 residues. Germline V gene sequence: CDR1 MNHEY, CDR2 SMNVEV (reference sequence). The CDR3 DNA follows: TGTGCCAGCAGTCCTCGACAGGGATCGACCTACGAGCAGTACTTC. Translated, it gives CASSPRQGSTYEQYF.

V usage is TRBV20-1 and J usage is TRBJ2-1, with 8 nucleotides matching TRBD2. Germline CDR1 reads DFQATT; CDR2 reads SNEGSKA (reference sequence). The J segment lost 2 bases and the V segment lost 4 bases, leaving 4 bases of the junction unmatched. CDR3 size: 14 residues. The CDR3 bases are TGCAGTGCTAAAACTAGCGGAGCCTACAATGAGCAGTTCTTC. Translated, it gives CSAKTSGAYNEQFF.

The chain couples TRBV20-1 to TRBJ2-7, with TRBD2 matching 10 bases. The length of the CDR3 is 13 residues. The V segment lost 3 bases and the J segment 4 bases; nucleotides outside the gene matches: 3. The germline V gene encodes CDR1 DFQATT and CDR2 SNEGSKA (reference sequence). The CDR3 loop reads CSARETSGYEQYF. Here the CDR3 DNA reads TGCAGTGCTAGGGAGACTAGCGGGTACGAGCAGTACTTC.

V is TRBV27 and J is TRBJ1-1; D is perhaps TRBD1 (5 bases). V was trimmed by 8 bases and J by 1 base, leaving 8 bases between them. This CDR3 comprises 12 residues. Germline CDR1 and CDR2: MNHEY and SMNVEV (reference sequence). CDR3 DNA sequence: TGTGCCAGCTTCACAGGGAACACTGAAGCTTTCTTT. Translated, it gives CASFTGNTEAFF.

CDR3: CASSRTGASPRTGELFF. The CDR3 DNA is TGCGCCAGCAGCAGGACAGGGGCCTCCCCGAGGACCGGGGAGCTGTTTTTT. This rearrangement joins TRBV5-1 to TRBJ2-2; 9 bases fit TRBD1. The CDR3 has 17 amino acids. V gave up 4 bases and J gave up 5 bases; unmatched junction bases: 12. Per germline, CDR1 SGHRS and CDR2 YFSETQ.

The J gene is TRBJ1-2, the V gene TRBV29-1; TRBD1 might be the D (6 bases). This CDR3 has 14 amino acids. V dropped 4 bases and J dropped 6 bases, with 18 bases sitting between them. In germline, CDR1 is SQVTM, CDR2 ANQGSEA. The CDR3 here is CSVGILVGGNGYTF. DNA for the CDR3: TGCAGCGTTGGGATTCTGGTGGGGGGCAATGGCTACACCTTC.

CDR3 residues: CAWSGMSDSYNEQFF. For the CDR3, the DNA is TGTGCCTGGAGTGGGATGTCCGACTCCTACAATGAGCAGTTCTTC. The chain couples TRBV30 to TRBJ2-1; unclear D gene. V lost 1 base and J 0 bases, leaving 10 bases between the germline ends. CDR3 length equals 15 residues. In germline, CDR1 is GTSNPN, CDR2 SVGIG (reference sequence).